What follows is one T cell receptor beta chain and its context. Its target is not known. The sample is drawn from a study of neurological immune-mediated disorders. Study-level points and caveats: Falling below healthy controls, multiple sclerosis showed the least TCR clonal expansion, while HTLV-1-associated myelopathy showed the most.

Over 180 million TCR-beta sequences from 15-18 subjects came from every sequencing run. Each CDR3 protein gets one entry after TCRdb re-called the 5' RACE reads with MiXCR. The sample shows about 16,000 distinct CDR3 sequences, about 22% of them seen only once. The sample comprised PBMCs. The receptor was derived from a man aged 45-60 years in good health.

CDR3 amino acids: CASSLPQGVGAEAFF. CDR3 bases: TGTGCCAGCAGTTTACCCCAGGGGGTCGGGGCTGAAGCTTTCTTT. The gene calls are TRBV28 and TRBJ1-1; 7 bases are shared with TRBD1. Germline CDR1 MDHEN, CDR2 SYDVKM. The CDR3 spans 15 residues. Trimming removed 2 bases from V and 6 bases from J; junction bases left unmatched: 9.